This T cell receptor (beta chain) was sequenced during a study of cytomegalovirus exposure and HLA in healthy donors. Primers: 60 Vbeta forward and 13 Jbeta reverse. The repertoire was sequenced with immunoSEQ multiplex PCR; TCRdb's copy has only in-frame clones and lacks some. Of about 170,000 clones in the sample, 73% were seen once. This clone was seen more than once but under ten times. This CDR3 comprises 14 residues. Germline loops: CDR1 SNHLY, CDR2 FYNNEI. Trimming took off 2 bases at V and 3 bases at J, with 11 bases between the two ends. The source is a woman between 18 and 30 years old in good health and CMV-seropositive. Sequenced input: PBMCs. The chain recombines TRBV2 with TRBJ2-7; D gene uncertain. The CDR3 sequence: CASSESRVSYEQYF. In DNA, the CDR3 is TGTGCCAGCAGTGAATCTCGGGTAAGCTACGAGCAGTACTTC.